This T cell receptor (beta chain) was obtained from a study of cytomegalovirus exposure and HLA in healthy donors. Study results and limitations: Across all donors, roughly uniform sequencing depth was an assumption of the presence/absence analyses. An Asian-associated ancestry cluster reportedly showed fewer N-insertions than the approximately 660-donor mean in a later analysis.

V lost 1 base and J lost 1; bases outside the gene matches: 11. The CDR3 has 18 amino acids. Germline V gene sequence: CDR1 MGHRA, CDR2 YSYEKL. The study ran its PCR with 60 Vbeta and 13 Jbeta primers. Produced via immunoSEQ multiplex PCR; TCRdb's table is partial and in-frame only. Of approximately 37,000 clones in the sample, around three quarters were seen once. This clone was found a few times. The antigen is unknown. The origin of this receptor is a male donor in good health and CMV-seronegative. V usage is TRBV4-1 and J usage is TRBJ1-1; 8 nucleotides agree with TRBD1. Sequenced material: PBMCs. CDR3 residues: CASSQGLLGQGANTEAFF. CDR3 coding DNA: TGCGCCAGCAGCCAAGGACTGCTCGGACAGGGAGCGAACACTGAAGCTTTCTTT.